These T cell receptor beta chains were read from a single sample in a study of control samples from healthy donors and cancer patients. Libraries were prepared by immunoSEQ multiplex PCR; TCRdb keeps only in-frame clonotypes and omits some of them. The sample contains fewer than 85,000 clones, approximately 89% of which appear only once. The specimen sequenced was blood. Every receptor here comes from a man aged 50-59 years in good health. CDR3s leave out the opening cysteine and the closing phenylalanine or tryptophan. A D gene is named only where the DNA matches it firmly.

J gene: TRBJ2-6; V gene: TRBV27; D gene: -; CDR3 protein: ASSSPTGTGANVLT
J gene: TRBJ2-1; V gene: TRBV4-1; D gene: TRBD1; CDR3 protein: ASSQDEWDRVDEQF
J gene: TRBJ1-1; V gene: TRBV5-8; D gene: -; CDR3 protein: ASSLRSKNTEAF
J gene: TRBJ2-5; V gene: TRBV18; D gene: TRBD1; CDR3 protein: ASGTVAETQY
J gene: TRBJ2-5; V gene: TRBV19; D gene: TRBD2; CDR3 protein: ASSVSLAGVGETQY
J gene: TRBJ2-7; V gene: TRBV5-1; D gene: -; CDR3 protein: ASSRPGVSYEQY
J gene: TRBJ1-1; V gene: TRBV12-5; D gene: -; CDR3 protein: ASALGPWGTEAF
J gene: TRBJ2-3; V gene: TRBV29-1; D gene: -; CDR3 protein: SVAGPNTDTQY
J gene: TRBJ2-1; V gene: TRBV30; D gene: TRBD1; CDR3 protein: AWRITGTGNEF
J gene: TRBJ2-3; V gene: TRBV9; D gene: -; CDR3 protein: ASSVGITRTDTQY
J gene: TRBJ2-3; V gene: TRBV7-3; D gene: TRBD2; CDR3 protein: ASSLPSGGYTDTQY
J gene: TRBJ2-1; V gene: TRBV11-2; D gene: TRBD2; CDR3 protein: ASSLGLGGGAYNEQF
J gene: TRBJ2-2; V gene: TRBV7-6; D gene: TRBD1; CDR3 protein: ASSLIKGTGENTGELF
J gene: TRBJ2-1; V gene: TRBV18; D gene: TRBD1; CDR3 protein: ASSPDRVEQF
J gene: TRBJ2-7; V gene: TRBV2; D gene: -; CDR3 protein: ASSDDAYEQY
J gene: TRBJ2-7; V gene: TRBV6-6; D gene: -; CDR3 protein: ASSTGPYEQY
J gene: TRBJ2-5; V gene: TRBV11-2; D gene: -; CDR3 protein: ASSFVLMGETQY
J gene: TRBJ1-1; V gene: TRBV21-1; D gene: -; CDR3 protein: ASSDRGVAF
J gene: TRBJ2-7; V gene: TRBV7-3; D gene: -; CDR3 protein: ASSLNGGAYEQY
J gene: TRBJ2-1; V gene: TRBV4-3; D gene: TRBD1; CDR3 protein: ASSRDRGSYNEQF
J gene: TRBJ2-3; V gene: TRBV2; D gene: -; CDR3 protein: ASSARTSDTQY
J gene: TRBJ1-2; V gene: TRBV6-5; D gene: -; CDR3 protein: ASIGRRSYGYT
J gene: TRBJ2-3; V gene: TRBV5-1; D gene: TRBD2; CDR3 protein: ASSPLAGGGERGDTQY
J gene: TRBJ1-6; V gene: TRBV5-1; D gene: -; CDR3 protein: ASSLEGGSPLH
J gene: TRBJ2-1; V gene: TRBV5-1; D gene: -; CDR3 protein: ASSQAVSYNEQF
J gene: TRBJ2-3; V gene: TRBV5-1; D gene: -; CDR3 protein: ASSPAGTKGDTQY
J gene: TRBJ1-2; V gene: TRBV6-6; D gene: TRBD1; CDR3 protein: AGQTNRDREGYGYT
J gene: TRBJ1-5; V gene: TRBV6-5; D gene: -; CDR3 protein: ASSPGGRQPQH
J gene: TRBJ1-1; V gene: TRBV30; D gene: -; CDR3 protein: AWSVHNRANTEAF
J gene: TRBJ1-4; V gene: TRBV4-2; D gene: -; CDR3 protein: ASAGGPGRGGDEKLF
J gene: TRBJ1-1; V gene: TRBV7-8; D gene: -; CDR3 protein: ASSLVWETEAF
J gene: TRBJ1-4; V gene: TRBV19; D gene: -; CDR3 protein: ASSTTGNTNEKLF
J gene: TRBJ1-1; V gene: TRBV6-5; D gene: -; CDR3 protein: ASSLAGRRNTEAF
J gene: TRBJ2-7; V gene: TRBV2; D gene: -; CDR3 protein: ASRDTSYEQY
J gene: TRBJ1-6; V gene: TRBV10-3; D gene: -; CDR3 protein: AIGLTGDSPLH
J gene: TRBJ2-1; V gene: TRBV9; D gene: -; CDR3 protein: ASSVVRAWGEQF
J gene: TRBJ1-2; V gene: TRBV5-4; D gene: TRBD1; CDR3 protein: ASSQPGQVSNYGYT
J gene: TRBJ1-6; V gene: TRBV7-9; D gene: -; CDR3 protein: ASSLFVVSGVSNSPLH
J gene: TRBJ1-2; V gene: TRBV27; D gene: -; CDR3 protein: ASSVTGFYGYT
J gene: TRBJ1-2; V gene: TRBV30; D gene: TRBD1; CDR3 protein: AWSPRQGEGYT
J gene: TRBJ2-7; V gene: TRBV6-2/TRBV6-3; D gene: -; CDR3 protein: ASSYSRTGRAYSYEQY
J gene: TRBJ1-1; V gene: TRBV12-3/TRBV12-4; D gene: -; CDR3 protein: ASSLTTGEEAF
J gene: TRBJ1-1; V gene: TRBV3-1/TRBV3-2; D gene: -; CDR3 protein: ASSQRQYTDPRRNTEAF
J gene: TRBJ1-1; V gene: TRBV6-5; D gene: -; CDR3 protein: ASSSIGTEAF
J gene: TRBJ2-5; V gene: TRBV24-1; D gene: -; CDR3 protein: ATSDFGTEETQY
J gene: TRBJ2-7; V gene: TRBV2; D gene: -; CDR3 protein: ASSARGYAYEQY
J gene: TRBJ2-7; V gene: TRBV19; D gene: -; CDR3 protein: ASSIAGQSYEQY
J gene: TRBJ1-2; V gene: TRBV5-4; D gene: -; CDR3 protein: ASSFGLNYGYT
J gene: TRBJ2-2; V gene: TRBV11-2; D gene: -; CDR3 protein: ASSPPLSGELF
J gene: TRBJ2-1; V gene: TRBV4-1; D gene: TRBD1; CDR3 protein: ASSQDEGAGEQF
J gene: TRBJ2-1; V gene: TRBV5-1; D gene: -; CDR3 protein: ASSLTENEQF
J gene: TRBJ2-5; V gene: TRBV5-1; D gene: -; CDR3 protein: ASTRNPTGQKETQY
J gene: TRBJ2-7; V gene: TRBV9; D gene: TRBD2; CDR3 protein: ASSVASGGAAYEQY
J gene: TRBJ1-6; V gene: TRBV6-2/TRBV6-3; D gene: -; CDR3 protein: ASSQGTENSPLH